The 5 T cell receptor beta chains below all came from one sample that was sequenced in a study of PD-L1 blockade in urothelial cancer. Time point of the sample: peripheral blood 6 weeks after treatment start. Repertoires were generated with immunoSEQ multiplex PCR, while TCRdb's copy carries only in-frame clones and drops some. Among about 41,000 clones, about 85% were seen once, and the ten largest hold 2.6%. The material was PBMCs, obtained around atezolizumab (anti-PD-L1) treatment. The receptors come from a man between 70 and 80 years old with urothelial cancer.

The CDR3: CAWSVQGTGGEKLFF. Here the CDR3 DNA reads TGTGCCTGGAGTGTACAGGGGACAGGAGGTGAAAAACTGTTTTTT. This chain joins TRBV30 and TRBJ1-4; 8 nucleotides align to TRBD1. The ends lost 0 bases at V and 7 bases at J; junction bases unmatched: 7. The germline CDR1 and CDR2 sequences are GTSNPN and SVGIG (reference sequence). The CDR3 runs to 15 residues.

The V call is TRBV12-5, the J call TRBJ2-3, with 7 bases identical to TRBD2. This CDR3 is built from 15 residues. The J segment lost 1 base and the V segment lost 5 bases, leaving 6 bases of the junction unmatched. Per germline, CDR1 LGHNT and CDR2 FRNRAP. The CDR3 coding sequence is TGTGCTAGTGGTCGGTCGGGAGGCGGCACAGATACGCAGTATTTT. Translated, it gives CASGRSGGGTDTQYF.

The V call is TRBV7-9, the J call TRBJ2-2; 8 bases agree with TRBD1. The length of the CDR3 is 14 residues. Germline V gives CDR1 SEHNR, CDR2 FQNEAQ (reference sequence). With 5 bases clipped from V and 13 bases from J, the junction kept 12 bases outside the gene matches. DNA for the CDR3: TGTGCCAGCAGCCCCAGGGGGCCTCCCCGCGTGCTGTTTTTT. Translating gives CASSPRGPPRVLFF.

This chain connects TRBV7-9 to TRBJ2-1, with a weak D call TRBD1 (6 bases). V was clipped by 1 base and J by 8 bases, with 15 bases between them. There are 15 residues in the CDR3. Germline loops: CDR1 SEHNR, CDR2 FQNEAQ (reference sequence). CDR3 DNA: TGTGCCAGCAGCTTAGTAGGCAGGGGATTTCATGAGCAGTTCTTC. Translated, it gives CASSLVGRGFHEQFF.

The genes are TRBV9 and TRBJ1-2, with D uncertain. The V gene's germline CDR1 is SGDLS and CDR2 YYNGEE. With 0 bases removed from V and 5 bases from J, the gap between germline ends came to 11 bases. The CDR3 is 14 amino acids. CDR3 DNA sequence: TGTGCCAGCAGCGTAGATCCGCGGTCGTATGGCTACACCTTC. Its protein product is CASSVDPRSYGYTF.